This passage covers 29 T cell receptor beta chains from one sample sequenced in a study of blood T cell repertoires in COVID-19. The method was immunoSEQ multiplex PCR; TCRdb's version includes in-frame clones alone and lacks a portion of them. The data hold about 200,000 clones, with 84% observed a single time. The sequencing sample was made of PBMCs or T cells enriched from blood (not recorded which). These receptors came from a man in his forties who had recovered from COVID-19.

As regards this clone: Other DNA sequences in the same sample also yield this CDR3. The V call is TRBV3-1 (or the pseudogene TRBV3-2), the J call TRBJ1-3; D call uncertain. Germline CDR1 LGHDT, CDR2 YNNKEL (reference sequence). This CDR3 contains 13 residues. V lost 1 base and J 4 bases, leaving 5 bases between the germline ends. The CDR3, as DNA: TGTGCCAGCAGCCAAGGTGCGGGAAACACCATATATTTT. Its translation: CASSQGAGNTIYF.

J is TRBJ2-7 and V is TRBV5-1; D is perhaps TRBD2 (6 bases). The CDR3 runs 13 residues. Trimming took off 5 bases at V and 2 bases at J, with 11 bases between the two ends. Germline CDR1 and CDR2: SGHRS and YFSETQ. This chain's CDR3 is CASRVGLTYEQYF. CDR3 nucleotide sequence: TGCGCCAGCAGGGTGGGACTTACCTACGAGCAGTACTTC.

The chain couples TRBV24-1 to TRBJ1-5, with a weak D call TRBD1 (5 bases). V lost 5 bases, J lost 4 bases, and 17 bases lay in between. Germline V CDR1 and CDR2: KGHDR, SFDVKD. The CDR3 extends over 16 amino acids. CDR3 loop: CATSASRQGLNQPQHF. The CDR3, as DNA: TGTGCCACCAGTGCCTCCCGGCAGGGTCTTAATCAGCCCCAGCATTTT.

DNA for the CDR3: TGTGCCAGCAAGGGGACAGCTTATGGCTACACCTTC. Translation gives CASKGTAYGYTF. V and J are TRBV6-5 and TRBJ1-2; 7 bases line up with TRBD1. CDR3 size: 12 residues. V shed 7 bases and J 5 bases; nucleotides not matched to a gene: 4. CDR1 and CDR2 (germline): MNHEY, SVGAGI.

The chain uses TRBV7-9 and TRBJ2-7; a possible D gene is TRBD2 (6 bases). This CDR3 region has 14 residues. The germline gives CDR1 SEHNR, CDR2 FQNEAQ (reference sequence). V was pared by 0 bases and J by 1 base, with 7 bases between. Here the CDR3 reads CASSLAGRSYEQYF. The CDR3 coding sequence is TGTGCCAGCAGCTTAGCAGGGAGGTCCTACGAGCAGTACTTC.

V usage is TRBV27 and J usage is TRBJ1-4, with 10 bases aligning to TRBD1. V was pared by 6 bases and J by 0 bases, with 4 bases of the junction left unmatched. This CDR3 comprises 16 residues. In germline, CDR1 is MNHEY, CDR2 SMNVEV (reference sequence). The CDR3 bases are TGTGCCAGCAGGAGGGACAGGGGATCAACTAATGAAAAACTGTTTTTT. Its translation: CASRRDRGSTNEKLFF.

V usage is TRBV4-2 and J usage is TRBJ1-3; D remains unclear. V lost 0 bases and J 3 bases, leaving 15 bases between the germline ends. Germline CDR1 reads LGHNA; CDR2 reads YNFKEQ. The CDR3 has 17 residues. The CDR3 sequence: CASSQDSAGWGGNTIYF. DNA for the CDR3: TGTGCCAGCAGCCAAGATTCTGCGGGATGGGGTGGAAACACCATATATTTT.

The chain links TRBV2 to TRBJ1-6; 10 bases align to TRBD1. The V gene end was trimmed by 5 bases and the J gene end by 7 bases; junction bases not matched to a gene: 8. Germline values: CDR1 SNHLY, CDR2 FYNNEI. The CDR3 covers 16 residues. DNA of the CDR3: TGTGCCAGCAGTCACCGGGACAGGGGTTTCAATTCACCCCTCCACTTT. It is translated as CASSHRDRGFNSPLHF.

This clone was seen only once. J is TRBJ2-3 and V is TRBV5-1, with TRBD1 matching over 8 bases. The V gene's germline CDR1 is SGHRS and CDR2 YFSETQ. The length of the CDR3 is 15 residues. With 3 bases clipped from V and 0 bases from J, the junction kept 3 bases outside the gene matches. The CDR3 loop reads CASSSRTGSTDTQYF. The CDR3 DNA sequence: TGCGCCAGCAGCTCTCGGACAGGGAGCACAGATACGCAGTATTTT.

The CDR3 DNA follows: TGCGCCAGCAGCCGTTTCCAGTATGGCTACACCTTC. The encoded protein is CASSRFQYGYTF. This chain joins TRBV4-1 and TRBJ1-2; the D is unclear. The length of the CDR3 is 12 residues. Per the germline V gene, CDR1 is MGHRA and CDR2 is YSYEKL. Deletions cut 4 bases from V and 5 bases from J, with 8 bases between.

This sequence joins TRBV2 and TRBJ1-6; D gene unclear. Germline V CDR1 and CDR2: SNHLY, FYNNEI. The CDR3 has 13 amino acids. V was cut by 10 bases and J by 5 bases, with 12 bases left in between. CDR3 bases: TGTGCCACCGATCGGGAGCATAATTCACCCCTCCACTTT. This gives the protein CATDREHNSPLHF.

The CDR3 sequence is CASSKAGETQYF. In nucleotides, the CDR3 is TGTGCCAGCAGCAAAGCGGGGGAGACCCAGTACTTC. V usage is TRBV7-8 and J usage is TRBJ2-5, with TRBD2 matching 7 bases. V lost 5 bases and J lost 5; bases outside the gene matches: 2. This CDR3 is 12 amino acids long. In germline, CDR1 is SGHVS, CDR2 FQNEAQ.

The sample holds one count of this clone. V is TRBV3-1 (or the pseudogene TRBV3-2) and J is TRBJ2-2; 9 bases align to TRBD1. The CDR3 is made up of 16 amino acids. Germline values: CDR1 LGHDT, CDR2 YNNKEL (reference sequence). J gave up 2 bases and V 5 bases, and 6 bases lay outside the gene matches. Here the CDR3 reads CASSLLTGGNTGELFF. CDR3 bases: TGTGCCAGCAGCTTATTGACAGGGGGAAACACCGGGGAGCTGTTTTTT.

V and J are TRBV5-1 and TRBJ2-1; D unresolved. Trimming stripped 0 bases from V and 6 bases from J, with 4 bases between. Germline V gene sequence: CDR1 SGHRS, CDR2 YFSETQ. The CDR3 sequence is 12 residues long. The CDR3 coding sequence is TGCGCCAGCAGCTTGGCATCCAATGAGCAGTTCTTC. It translates to CASSLASNEQFF.

CDR3 nucleotide sequence: TGTGCCAGCAGCCAATATCGGGGGGATGCAACTAATGAAAAACTGTTTTTT. It encodes CASSQYRGDATNEKLFF. The rearrangement links TRBV3-1 (or the pseudogene TRBV3-2) to TRBJ1-4, with D possibly TRBD1 on 5 matching bases. The germline V gene has CDR1 LGHDT and CDR2 YNNKEL (reference sequence). V dropped 2 bases and J dropped 0 bases, with 13 bases sitting between them. This CDR3 comprises 17 residues.

CDR3: CASSLEQGGYNSPLHF. CDR3 coding DNA: TGTGCCAGCAGCTTAGAACAGGGAGGGTATAATTCACCCCTCCACTTT. The chain recombines TRBV7-2 with TRBJ1-6, with a weak D call TRBD1 (6 bases). V was cut by 1 base and J by 4 bases, with 11 bases left in between. Looked up from germline, CDR1 is SGHTA and CDR2 is FQGNSA. This CDR3 contains 16 residues.

The table lists this clone with a count of one. V usage is TRBV24-1 and J usage is TRBJ2-3, with D perhaps TRBD1 (5 bases). The CDR3 consists of 11 residues. V lost 12 bases and J lost 6, with 12 bases in between. Per germline, CDR1 KGHDR and CDR2 SFDVKD. The CDR3 DNA follows: TGTGCCTCCGGTAGGGGTGATACGCAGTATTTT. It encodes CASGRGDTQYF.

The CDR3 region is CASSRQGASNQPQHF. CDR3 DNA sequence: TGTGCCAGCTCCCGACAGGGGGCGAGCAATCAGCCCCAGCATTTT. The chain carries TRBV18 and TRBJ1-5; 10 bases are shared with TRBD1. J was trimmed by 1 base and V by 6 bases; bases with no gene match: 3. This CDR3 region has 15 residues. Germline V gives CDR1 KGHSH, CDR2 LQKENI.

This chain joins TRBV10-3 and TRBJ2-1; no clear D gene. The germline CDR1 and CDR2 sequences are ENHRY and SYGVKD. V was pared by 0 bases and J by 10 bases, with 4 bases between. The CDR3 totals 11 residues. CDR3 DNA: TGTGCCATCAGTGAGTCGCGGGAGCAGTTCTTC. Translation: CAISESREQFF.

This clone came up a few times. This chain joins TRBV7-9 and TRBJ1-5; the D is unclear. The germline gives CDR1 SEHNR, CDR2 FQNEAQ (reference sequence). This CDR3 has 12 residues. Trimming took 3 bases from V and 7 from J, leaving 7 bases between them. CDR3 sequence: CASSFPGQPQHF. As DNA, the CDR3 is TGTGCCAGCAGCTTCCCGGGGCAGCCCCAGCATTTT.

The DNA for the CDR3 is TGTGCCAGCACCTCTTGGGGAGTCAACTATGGCTACACCTTC. Its protein is CASTSWGVNYGYTF. The V call is TRBV28, the J call TRBJ1-2; no firm D call. Germline V gene lookup returns CDR1 MDHEN and CDR2 SYDVKM. The germline V and J ends were trimmed by 7 bases and 2 bases, with 14 bases remaining between them. CDR3 length equals 14 residues.

This chain joins TRBV12-3 or TRBV12-4 and TRBJ1-5; D uncertain. There are 11 residues in the CDR3. Trimming removed 8 bases at V and 6 bases at J, with 8 bases between. The CDR3 loop reads CASSRGQPQHF. CDR3 coding DNA: TGTGCCAGCTCACGCGGTCAGCCCCAGCATTTT.

This clone has a single count. The chain uses TRBV6-2 or TRBV6-3 and TRBJ1-2; 7 positions match TRBD1. The V gene end was trimmed by 4 bases and the J gene end by 5 bases; junction bases not matched to a gene: 4. CDR3 length: 13 residues. Germline values: CDR1 MNHEY, CDR2 SVGEGT. The CDR3 DNA reads as TGTGCCAGCAGTTGGGACAGTACGTATGGCTACACCTTC. Translation: CASSWDSTYGYTF.

V is TRBV6-5 and J is TRBJ1-2; 7 bases fit TRBD1. Germline V gene data show CDR1 as MNHEY and CDR2 as SVGAGI. After removal of 10 bases from V and 5 bases from J, the junction contained 7 bases not matched to a gene. The CDR3 has 12 residues. Here the CDR3 reads CAIGDSLYGYTF. The CDR3 coding sequence is TGTGCCATCGGGGACAGTCTTTATGGCTACACCTTC.

The V and J genes are TRBV10-3 and TRBJ1-1; 7 positions agree with TRBD1. Per the germline V gene, CDR1 is ENHRY and CDR2 is SYGVKD. This CDR3 is 16 amino acids long. The ends lost 0 bases at V and 0 bases at J; junction bases unmatched: 4. DNA for the CDR3: TGTGCCATCAGTGAGTCTGGGGACAGCCTGAACACTGAAGCTTTCTTT. Its protein is CAISESGDSLNTEAFF.

The chain links TRBV2 to TRBJ2-3, with 7 bases lining up with TRBD1. Trimming cost V 4 bases and J 11 bases; bases outside gene matches: 9. The CDR3 has 13 amino acids. Germline V gene lookup returns CDR1 SNHLY and CDR2 FYNNEI. CDR3 in amino acids: CASSVDPGQRQYF. The CDR3 coding sequence is TGTGCCAGCAGTGTCGATCCGGGACAGAGGCAGTATTTT.

Only one count was recorded for this clone. J is TRBJ1-3 and V is TRBV5-4; tentative D call: TRBD1 (5 bases). Trimming removed 4 bases at V and 2 bases at J, with 10 bases between. Germline loops: CDR1 SGHNT, CDR2 YYREEE (reference sequence). The CDR3 spans 14 residues. This CDR3 is CASSLGLPGNTIYF. CDR3 DNA sequence: TGTGCCAGCAGCCTGGGACTCCCTGGAAACACCATATATTTT.

The chain recombines TRBV7-9 with TRBJ1-4; a weak D match, TRBD1 (5 bases). The CDR3 contains 16 residues. The V and J ends lost 7 bases and 5 bases respectively, with 20 bases between them. Germline V CDR1 and CDR2: SEHNR, FQNEAQ (reference sequence). The DNA for the CDR3 is TGTGCCAGCACCTGGGGGGTACAAGGGGAAAATGAAAAACTGTTTTTT. This translates into CASTWGVQGENEKLFF.

The gene calls are TRBV28 and TRBJ1-2; 10 nucleotides align to TRBD1. The junction had 9 bases not matched to a gene; V was cut back by 10 bases and J by 7 bases. This CDR3 is 13 amino acids long. CDR1 is MDHEN and CDR2 is SYDVKM in the germline V gene. The CDR3 coding sequence is TGTGCCACCGATCGACAGGGGGCGGTTGGCTACACCTTC. Its translation: CATDRQGAVGYTF.